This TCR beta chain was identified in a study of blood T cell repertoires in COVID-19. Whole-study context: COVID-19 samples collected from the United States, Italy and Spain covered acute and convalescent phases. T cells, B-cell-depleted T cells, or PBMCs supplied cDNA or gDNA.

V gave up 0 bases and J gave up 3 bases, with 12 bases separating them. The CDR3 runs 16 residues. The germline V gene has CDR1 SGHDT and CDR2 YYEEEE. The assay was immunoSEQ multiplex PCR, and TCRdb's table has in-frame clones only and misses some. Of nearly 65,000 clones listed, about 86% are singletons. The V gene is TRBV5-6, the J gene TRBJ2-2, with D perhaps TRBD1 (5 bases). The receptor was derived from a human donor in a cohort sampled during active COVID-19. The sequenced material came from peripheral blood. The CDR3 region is CASSLDWGEHTGELFF. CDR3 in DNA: TGTGCCAGCAGCTTGGATTGGGGCGAGCACACCGGGGAGCTGTTTTTT.